This T cell receptor beta chain was sequenced in a study of control samples from healthy donors and cancer patients. Profiled with immunoSEQ multiplex PCR; TCRdb holds only in-frame clones, not every one. This sample's clone table lists fewer than 200,000 clones. V was cut by 0 bases and J by 1 base, with 4 bases left in between. CDR1 MNHEY and CDR2 SVGEGT come from the germline V gene. The CDR3 consists of 13 residues. What was sequenced was blood. The V and J genes are TRBV6-2 or TRBV6-3 and TRBJ2-7; D gene uncertain. The source of this sequence is a woman aged 25-40 years in good health. The DNA of the CDR3 is TGTGCCAGCAGTTACTCGATGTCCTACGAGCAGTACTTC. It codes for CASSYSMSYEQYF.